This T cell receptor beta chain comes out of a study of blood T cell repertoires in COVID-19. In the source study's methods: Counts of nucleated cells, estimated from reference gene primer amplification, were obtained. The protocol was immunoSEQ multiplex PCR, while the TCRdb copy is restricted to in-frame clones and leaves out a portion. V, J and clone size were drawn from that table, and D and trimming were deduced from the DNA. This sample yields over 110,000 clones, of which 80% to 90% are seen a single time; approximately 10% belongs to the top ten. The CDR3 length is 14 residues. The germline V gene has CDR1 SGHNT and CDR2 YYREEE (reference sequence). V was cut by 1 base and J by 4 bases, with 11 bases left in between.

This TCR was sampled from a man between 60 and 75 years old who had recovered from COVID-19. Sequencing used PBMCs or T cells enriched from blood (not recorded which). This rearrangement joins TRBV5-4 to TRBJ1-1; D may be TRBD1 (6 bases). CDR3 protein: CASSLPGEGTEAFF. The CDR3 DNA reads TGTGCCAGCAGCTTGCCAGGGGAAGGCACTGAAGCTTTCTTT.